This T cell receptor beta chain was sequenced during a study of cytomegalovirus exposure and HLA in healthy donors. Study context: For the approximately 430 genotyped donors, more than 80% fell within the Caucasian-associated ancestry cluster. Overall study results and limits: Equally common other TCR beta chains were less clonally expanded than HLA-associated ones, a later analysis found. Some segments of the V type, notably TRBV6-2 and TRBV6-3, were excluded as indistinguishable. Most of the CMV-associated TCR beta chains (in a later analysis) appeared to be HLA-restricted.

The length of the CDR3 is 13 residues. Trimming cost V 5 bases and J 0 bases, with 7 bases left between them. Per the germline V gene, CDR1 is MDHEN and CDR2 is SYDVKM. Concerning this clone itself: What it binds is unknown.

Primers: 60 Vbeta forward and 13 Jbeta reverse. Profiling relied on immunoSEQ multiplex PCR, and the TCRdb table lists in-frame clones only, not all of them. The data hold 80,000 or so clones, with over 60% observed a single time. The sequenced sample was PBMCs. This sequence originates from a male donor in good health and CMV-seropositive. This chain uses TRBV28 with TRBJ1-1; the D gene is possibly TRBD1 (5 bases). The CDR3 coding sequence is TGTGCCAGCAGTCAGGGCATGAACACTGAAGCTTTCTTT. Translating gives CASSQGMNTEAFF.